Here is one T cell receptor beta chain with its context. No antigen is known for it. The data were obtained in a study of T cell responses to AZD1222 COVID-19 vaccine. General study points: Of spike-specific TCRs, nearly half reportedly target regions left unmutated in variants. Possibly, clonal diversity was underestimated; donors were largely white British and included more females. CD4 TCRs covered the whole spike, strongest at regions 160-218 and 743-854.

TCRdb's table, derived via immunoSEQ multiplex PCR, lists solely in-frame clones and lacks some. Among 150,000 to 160,000 clones listed, about 87% were seen once. V lost 3 bases, J lost 0 bases, and 9 bases lay in between. The germline V gene encodes CDR1 SGHAT and CDR2 FQNNGV. The CDR3 covers 15 residues. The genes are TRBV11-2 and TRBJ1-3; D call uncertain. The specimen comprised peripheral blood, sampled on day 0 of AZD1222 vaccination. This clonotype was sampled from an adult in good health. CDR3 residues: CASSFLGISGNTIYF. CDR3 in DNA: TGTGCCAGCAGCTTTCTTGGGATCTCTGGAAACACCATATATTTT.